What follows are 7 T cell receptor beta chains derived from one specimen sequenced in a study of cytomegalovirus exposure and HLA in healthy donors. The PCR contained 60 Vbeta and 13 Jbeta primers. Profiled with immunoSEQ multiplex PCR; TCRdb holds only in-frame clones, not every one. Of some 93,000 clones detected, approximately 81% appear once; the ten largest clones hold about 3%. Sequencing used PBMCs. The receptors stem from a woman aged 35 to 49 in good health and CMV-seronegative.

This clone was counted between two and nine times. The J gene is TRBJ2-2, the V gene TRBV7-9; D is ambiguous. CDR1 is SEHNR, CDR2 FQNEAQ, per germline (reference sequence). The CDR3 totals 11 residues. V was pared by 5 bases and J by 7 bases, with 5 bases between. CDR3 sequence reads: CASSAVGELFF. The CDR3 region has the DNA TGTGCCAGCAGCGCGGTCGGGGAGCTGTTTTTT. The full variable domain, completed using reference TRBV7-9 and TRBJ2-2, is DTGVSQNPRHKITKRGQNVTFRCDPISEHNRLYWYRQTLGQGPEFLTYFQNEAQLEKSRLLSDRFSAERPKGSFSTLEIQRTEQGDSAMYLCASSAVGELFFGEGSRLTVL.

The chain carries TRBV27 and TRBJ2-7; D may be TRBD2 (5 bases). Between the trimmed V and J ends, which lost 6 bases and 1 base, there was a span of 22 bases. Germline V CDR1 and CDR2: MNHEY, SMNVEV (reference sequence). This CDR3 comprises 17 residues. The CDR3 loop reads CASRGFKEATTSYEQYF. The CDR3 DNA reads TGTGCCAGCAGGGGGTTCAAGGAGGCGACAACTTCCTACGAGCAGTACTTC.

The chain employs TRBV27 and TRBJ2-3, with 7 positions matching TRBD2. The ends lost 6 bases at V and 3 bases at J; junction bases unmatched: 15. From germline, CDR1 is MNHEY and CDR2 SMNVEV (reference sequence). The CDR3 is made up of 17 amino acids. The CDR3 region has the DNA TGTGCCAGCAGCCCTGCCGCGGCGGGAGATGAAACAGATACGCAGTATTTT. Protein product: CASSPAAAGDETDTQYF.

CDR3 nucleotide sequence: TGTGCCAGCAGTGAAGGGCCTCCTGGTAATTCACCCCTCCACTTT. It codes for CASSEGPPGNSPLHF. The rearrangement links TRBV6-1 to TRBJ1-6, with D hard to call. The CDR3 is 15 residues long. V was pared by 1 base and J by 6 bases, with 10 bases between. CDR1 and CDR2 from the germline V gene are MNHNS and SASEGT.

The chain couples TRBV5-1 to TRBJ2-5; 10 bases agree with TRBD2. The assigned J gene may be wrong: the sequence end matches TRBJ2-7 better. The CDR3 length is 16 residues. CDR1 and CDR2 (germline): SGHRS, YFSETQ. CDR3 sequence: CASSLASGRASYEQYF. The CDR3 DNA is TGCGCCAGCAGCTTGGCGAGCGGGAGGGCCTCCTACGAGCAGTACTTC.

The CDR3 DNA follows: TGTGCCAGCAGTTTCTCTAGCGGGAGTTACGGGTCAGATACGCAGTATTTT. Translated: CASSFSSGSYGSDTQYF. The chain links TRBV28 to TRBJ2-3; 10 bases align to TRBD2. Per germline, CDR1 MDHEN and CDR2 SYDVKM. Trimming took 3 bases from V and 4 from J; bases not matched to a gene: 10. The CDR3 loop spans 17 amino acids.

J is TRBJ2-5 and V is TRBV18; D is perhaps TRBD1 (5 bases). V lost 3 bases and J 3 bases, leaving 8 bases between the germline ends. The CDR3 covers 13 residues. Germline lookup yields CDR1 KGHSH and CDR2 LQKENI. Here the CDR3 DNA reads TGTGCCAGCTCACCCACAGGAGAAGAGACCCAGTACTTC. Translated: CASSPTGEETQYF.